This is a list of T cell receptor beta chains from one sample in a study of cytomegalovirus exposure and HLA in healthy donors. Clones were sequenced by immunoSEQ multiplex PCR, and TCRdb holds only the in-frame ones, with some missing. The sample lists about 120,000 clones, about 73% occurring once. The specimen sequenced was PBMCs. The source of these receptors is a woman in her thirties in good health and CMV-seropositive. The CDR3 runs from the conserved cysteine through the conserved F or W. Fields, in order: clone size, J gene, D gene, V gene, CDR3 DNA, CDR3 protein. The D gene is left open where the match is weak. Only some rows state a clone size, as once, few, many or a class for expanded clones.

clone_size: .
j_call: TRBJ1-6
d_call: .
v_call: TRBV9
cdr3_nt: TGTGCCAGCAGCGTTGGACACCGACTCTCCTATAATTCACCCCTCCACTTT
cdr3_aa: CASSVGHRLSYNSPLHF

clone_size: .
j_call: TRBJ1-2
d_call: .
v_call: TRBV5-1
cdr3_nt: TGCGCCAGCAGCTTGTTCACAAGTAGGCGGGATGGCTACACCTTC
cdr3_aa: CASSLFTSRRDGYTF

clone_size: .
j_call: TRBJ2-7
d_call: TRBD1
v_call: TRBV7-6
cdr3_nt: TGTGCCAGCAGCCCGCAGACAGGGAACTACGAGCAGTACTTC
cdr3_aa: CASSPQTGNYEQYF

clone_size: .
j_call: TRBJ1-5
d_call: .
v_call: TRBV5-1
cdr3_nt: TGCGCCAGCAGCCTCGACTGGAATCAGCCCCAGCATTTT
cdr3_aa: CASSLDWNQPQHF

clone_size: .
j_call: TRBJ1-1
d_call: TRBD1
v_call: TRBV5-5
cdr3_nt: TGTGCCAGCAGCCGAGGGACAGGAGCTTTCTTT
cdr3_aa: CASSRGTGAFF

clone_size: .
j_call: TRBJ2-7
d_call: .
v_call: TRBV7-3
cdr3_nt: TGTGCCAGCAGCGCTACAGGGAAGTATTCCGAGCAGTACTTC
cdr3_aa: CASSATGKYSEQYF

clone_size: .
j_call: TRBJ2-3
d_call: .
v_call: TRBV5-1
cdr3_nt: TGCGCCACCGCGGGGCAGGGCACAGATACGCAGTATTTT
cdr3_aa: CATAGQGTDTQYF

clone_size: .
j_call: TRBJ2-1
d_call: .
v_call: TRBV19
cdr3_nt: TGTGCCAGTCGAGGGAGCTCCTACAATGAGCAGTTCTTC
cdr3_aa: CASRGSSYNEQFF

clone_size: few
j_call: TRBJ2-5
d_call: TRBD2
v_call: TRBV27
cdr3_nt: TGTGCCAGCACCCCGCTAGCGGGGGGTCTTAAGGGAGAGACCCAGTACTTC
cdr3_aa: CASTPLAGGLKGETQYF

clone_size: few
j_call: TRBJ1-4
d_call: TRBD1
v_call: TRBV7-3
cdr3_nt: TGTGCCAGCAGCCAGGGGCGGGACAGGGAAGATGAAAAACTGTTTTTT
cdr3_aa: CASSQGRDREDEKLFF

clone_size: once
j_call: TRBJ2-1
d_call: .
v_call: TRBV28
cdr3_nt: TGTGCCAGCAGTTTGGGCGGGGAAATTTACAATGAGCAGTTCTTC
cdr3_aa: CASSLGGEIYNEQFF

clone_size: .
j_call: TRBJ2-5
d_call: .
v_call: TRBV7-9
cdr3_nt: TGTGCCAGCAGCTCTAAAGAGACCCAGTACTTC
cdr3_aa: CASSSKETQYF

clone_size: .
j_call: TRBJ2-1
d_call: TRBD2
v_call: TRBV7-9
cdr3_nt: TGTGCCAGCAGCGCGAGACTGGGCGGGGGGGCGAATGAGCAGTTCTTC
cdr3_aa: CASSARLGGGANEQFF

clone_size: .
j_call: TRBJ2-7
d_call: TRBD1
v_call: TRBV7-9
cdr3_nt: TGTGCCAGCAGCGGCCCGAGGACAGGGGTTGACTACGAGCAGTACTTC
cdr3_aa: CASSGPRTGVDYEQYF

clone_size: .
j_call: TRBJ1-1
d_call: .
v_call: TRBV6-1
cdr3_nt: TGTGCCACCGGAGGGCAGCCAAACACTGAAGCTTTCTTT
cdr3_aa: CATGGQPNTEAFF

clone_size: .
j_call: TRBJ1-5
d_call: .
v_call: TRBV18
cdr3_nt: TGTGCCAGCTCACCACCGACAGTCAATCAGCCCCAGCATTTT
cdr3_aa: CASSPPTVNQPQHF

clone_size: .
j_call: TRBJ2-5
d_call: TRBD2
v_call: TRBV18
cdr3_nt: TGTGCCAGCTCTCTTACTAGCGCCCAAGAGACCCAGTACTTC
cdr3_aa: CASSLTSAQETQYF

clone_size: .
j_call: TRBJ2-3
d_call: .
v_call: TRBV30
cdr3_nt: TGTGCCTGGGGGACTTCGGATACGCAGTATTTT
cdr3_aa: CAWGTSDTQYF

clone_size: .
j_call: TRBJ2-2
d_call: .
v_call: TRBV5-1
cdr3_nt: TGCGCCAGCAGCCCTAACACGGGAAACACCGGGGAGCTGTTTTTT
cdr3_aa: CASSPNTGNTGELFF

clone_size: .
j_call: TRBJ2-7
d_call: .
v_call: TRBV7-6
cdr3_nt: TGTGCCAGCAGCGATAAGCAGGGCATGGGCTACGAGCAGTACTTC
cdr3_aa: CASSDKQGMGYEQYF

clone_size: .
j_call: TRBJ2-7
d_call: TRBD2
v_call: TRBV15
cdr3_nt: TGTGCCACCAGCAGAGTGGGGGGGGTCGCCTACGAGCAGTACTTC
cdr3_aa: CATSRVGGVAYEQYF

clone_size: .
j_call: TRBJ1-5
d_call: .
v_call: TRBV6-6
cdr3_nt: TGTGCCAGCAGTCGGGGTACCCAGCCCCAGCATTTT
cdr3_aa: CASSRGTQPQHF

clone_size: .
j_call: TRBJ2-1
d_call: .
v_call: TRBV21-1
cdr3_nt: TGTGCCAGCAGCAAAAGGACACTCGGAAATGAGCAGTTCTTC
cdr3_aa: CASSKRTLGNEQFF

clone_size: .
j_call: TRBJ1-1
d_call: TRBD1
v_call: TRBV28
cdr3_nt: TGTGCCAGCAGGCCGGGACAGGGTTGGAACACTGAAGCTTTCTTT
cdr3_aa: CASRPGQGWNTEAFF

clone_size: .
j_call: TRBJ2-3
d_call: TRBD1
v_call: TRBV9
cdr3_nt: TGTGCCAGCAGCGTAGCGCTACCGGGACAGGGATCAGATACGCAGTATTTT
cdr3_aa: CASSVALPGQGSDTQYF

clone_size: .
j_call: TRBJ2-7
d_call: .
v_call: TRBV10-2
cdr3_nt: TGCGCCAGCAGTGAGACAGCCCACGAGCAGTACTTC
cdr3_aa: CASSETAHEQYF

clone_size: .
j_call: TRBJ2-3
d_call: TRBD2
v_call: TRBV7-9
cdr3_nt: TGTGCCAGCAGCTTAGAAGTGGCGGGGGGGTCAGATACGCAGTATTTT
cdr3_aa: CASSLEVAGGSDTQYF

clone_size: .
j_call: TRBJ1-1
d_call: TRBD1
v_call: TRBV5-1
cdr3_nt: TGCGCCAGCAGCTTCGGAGGGGGACAGGGGGCCACTGAAGCTTTCTTT
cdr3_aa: CASSFGGGQGATEAFF

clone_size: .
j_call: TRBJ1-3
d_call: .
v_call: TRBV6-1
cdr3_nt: TGTGCCAGCAGTGAAGGACAGATTGGAAACACCATATATTTT
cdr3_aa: CASSEGQIGNTIYF

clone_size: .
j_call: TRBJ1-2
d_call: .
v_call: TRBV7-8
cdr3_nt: TGTGCCAGCAGCTTAGTACAGTCAAACTATGGCTACACCTTC
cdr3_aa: CASSLVQSNYGYTF

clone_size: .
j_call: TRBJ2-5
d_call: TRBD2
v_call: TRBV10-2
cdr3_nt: TGCGCCAGCAGTGATCCAGCGGGGGGACAAGAGACCCAGTACTTC
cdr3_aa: CASSDPAGGQETQYF

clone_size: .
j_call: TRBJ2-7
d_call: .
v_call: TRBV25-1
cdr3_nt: TGTGCCAGCAGTGTAAGTGACAGCATCTACGAGCAGTACTTC
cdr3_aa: CASSVSDSIYEQYF